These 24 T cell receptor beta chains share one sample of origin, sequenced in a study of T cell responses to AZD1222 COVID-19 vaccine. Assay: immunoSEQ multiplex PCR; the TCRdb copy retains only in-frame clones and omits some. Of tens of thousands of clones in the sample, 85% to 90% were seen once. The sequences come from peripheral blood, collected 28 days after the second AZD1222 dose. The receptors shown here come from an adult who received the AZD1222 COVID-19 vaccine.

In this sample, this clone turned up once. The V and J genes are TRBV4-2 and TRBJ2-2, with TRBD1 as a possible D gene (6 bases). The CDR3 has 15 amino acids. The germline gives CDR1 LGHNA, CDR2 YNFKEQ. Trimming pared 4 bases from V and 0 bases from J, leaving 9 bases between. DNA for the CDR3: TGTGCCAGCAGCCTGACAGGATCGAACACCGGGGAGCTGTTTTTT. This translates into CASSLTGSNTGELFF.

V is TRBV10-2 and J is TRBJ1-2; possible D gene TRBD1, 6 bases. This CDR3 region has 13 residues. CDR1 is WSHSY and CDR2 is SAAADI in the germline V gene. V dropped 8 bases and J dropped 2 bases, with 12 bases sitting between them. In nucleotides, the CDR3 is TGCGCCAGCGGCACAGGGTCCAACTATGGCTACACCTTC. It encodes CASGTGSNYGYTF.

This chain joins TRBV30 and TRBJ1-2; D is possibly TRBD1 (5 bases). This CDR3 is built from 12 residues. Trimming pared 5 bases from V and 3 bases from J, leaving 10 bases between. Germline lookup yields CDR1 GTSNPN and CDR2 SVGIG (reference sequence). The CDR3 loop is CAWGGRDYGYTF. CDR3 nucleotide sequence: TGTGCCTGGGGGGGAAGGGACTATGGCTACACCTTC.

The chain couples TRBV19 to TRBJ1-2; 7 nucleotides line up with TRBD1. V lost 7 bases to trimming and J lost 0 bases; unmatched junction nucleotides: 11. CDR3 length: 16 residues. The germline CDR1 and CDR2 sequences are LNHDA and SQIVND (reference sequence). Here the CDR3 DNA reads TGTGCCAGTAAGATGGGGACCGACAGGGCTAACTATGGCTACACCTTC. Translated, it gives CASKMGTDRANYGYTF. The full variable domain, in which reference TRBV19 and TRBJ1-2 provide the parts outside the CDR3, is DGGITQSPKYLFRKEGQNVTLSCEQNLNHDAMYWYRQDPGQGLRLIYYSQIVNDFQKGDIAEGYSVSREKKESFPLTVTSAQKNPTAFYLCASKMGTDRANYGYTFGSGTRLTVV.

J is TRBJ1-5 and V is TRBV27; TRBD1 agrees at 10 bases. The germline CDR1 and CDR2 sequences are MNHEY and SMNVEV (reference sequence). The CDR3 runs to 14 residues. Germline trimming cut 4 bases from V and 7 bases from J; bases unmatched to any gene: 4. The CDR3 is CASSSDRGGQPQHF. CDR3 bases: TGTGCCAGCAGTTCGGACAGGGGGGGACAGCCCCAGCATTTT.

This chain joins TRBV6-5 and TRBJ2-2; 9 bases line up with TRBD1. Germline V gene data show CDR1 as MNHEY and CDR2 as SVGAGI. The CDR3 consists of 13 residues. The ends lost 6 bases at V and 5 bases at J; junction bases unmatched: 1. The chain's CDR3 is CASRDRGTGELFF. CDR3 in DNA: TGTGCCAGCAGAGACAGGGGGACCGGGGAGCTGTTTTTT.

CDR3 sequence reads: CSVEMGARTEAFF. CDR3 nucleotides: TGCAGCGTTGAAATGGGGGCGCGGACTGAAGCTTTCTTT. The chain recombines TRBV29-1 with TRBJ1-1; D might be TRBD1 (6 bases). The germline V gene encodes CDR1 SQVTM and CDR2 ANQGSEA. V was pared by 2 bases and J by 5 bases, with 12 bases between. This CDR3 is built from 13 residues.

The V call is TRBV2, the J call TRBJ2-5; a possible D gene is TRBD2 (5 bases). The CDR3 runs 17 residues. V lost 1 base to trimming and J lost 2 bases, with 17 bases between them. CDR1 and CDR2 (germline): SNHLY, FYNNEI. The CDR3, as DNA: TGTGCCAGCAGTGAAGGAGTCGGTAGGGAGCTACAAGAGACCCAGTACTTC. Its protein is CASSEGVGRELQETQYF.

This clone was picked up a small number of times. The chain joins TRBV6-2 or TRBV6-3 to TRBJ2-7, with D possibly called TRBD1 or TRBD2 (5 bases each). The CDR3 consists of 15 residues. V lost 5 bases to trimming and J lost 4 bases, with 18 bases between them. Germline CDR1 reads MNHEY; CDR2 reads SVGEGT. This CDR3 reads CASSTLGTYLYEQYF. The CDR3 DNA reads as TGTGCCAGCAGTACCCTAGGGACCTACCTTTACGAGCAGTACTTC.

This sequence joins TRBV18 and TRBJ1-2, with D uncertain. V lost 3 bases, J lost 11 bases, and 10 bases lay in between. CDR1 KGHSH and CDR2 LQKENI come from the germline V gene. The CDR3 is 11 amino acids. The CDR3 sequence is CASSPGEGYTF. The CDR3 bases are TGTGCCAGCTCACCGGGTGAAGGGTACACCTTC.

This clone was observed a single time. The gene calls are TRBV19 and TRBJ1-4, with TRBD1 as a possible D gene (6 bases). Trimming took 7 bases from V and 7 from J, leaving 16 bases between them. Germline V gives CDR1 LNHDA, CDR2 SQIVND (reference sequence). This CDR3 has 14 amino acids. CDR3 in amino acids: CASKIRGLAEKLFF. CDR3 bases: TGTGCCAGTAAGATCCGGGGGCTAGCTGAAAAACTGTTTTTT.

This CDR3 reads CASSQDSGGAGQFF. The CDR3 DNA is TGTGCCAGCAGCCAAGATTCTGGGGGGGCCGGGCAGTTCTTC. V gene TRBV3-1 (or the pseudogene TRBV3-2) combines with J gene TRBJ2-1; weak D call: TRBD2 (7 bases). The CDR3 contains 14 residues. V was pared by 0 bases and J by 12 bases, with 15 bases between. The germline gives CDR1 LGHDT, CDR2 YNNKEL (reference sequence).

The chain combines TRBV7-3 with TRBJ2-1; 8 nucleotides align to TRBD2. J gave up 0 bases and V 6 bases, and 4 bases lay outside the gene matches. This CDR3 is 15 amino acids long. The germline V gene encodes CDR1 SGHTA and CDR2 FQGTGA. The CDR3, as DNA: TGTGCCAGCAGTTTTAGCGGGGTCTCCTACAATGAGCAGTTCTTC. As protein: CASSFSGVSYNEQFF.

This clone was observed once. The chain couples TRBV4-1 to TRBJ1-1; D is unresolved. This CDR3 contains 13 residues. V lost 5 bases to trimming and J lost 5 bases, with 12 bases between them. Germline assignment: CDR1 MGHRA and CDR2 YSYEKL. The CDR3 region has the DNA TGCGCCAGCAGCGATAGGGTCGGGACTGAAGCTTTCTTT. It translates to CASSDRVGTEAFF.

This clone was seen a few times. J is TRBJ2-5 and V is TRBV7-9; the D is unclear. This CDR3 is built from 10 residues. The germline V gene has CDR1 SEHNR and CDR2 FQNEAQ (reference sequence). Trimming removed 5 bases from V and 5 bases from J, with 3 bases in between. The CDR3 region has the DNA TGTGCCAGCAGCGGGGAGACCCAGTACTTC. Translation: CASSGETQYF.

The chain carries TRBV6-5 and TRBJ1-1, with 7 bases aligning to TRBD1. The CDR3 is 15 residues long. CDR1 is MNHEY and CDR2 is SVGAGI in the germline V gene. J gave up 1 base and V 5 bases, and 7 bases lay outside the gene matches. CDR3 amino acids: CASSIRQGWNTEAFF. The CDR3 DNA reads TGTGCCAGCAGTATACGACAGGGTTGGAACACTGAAGCTTTCTTT.

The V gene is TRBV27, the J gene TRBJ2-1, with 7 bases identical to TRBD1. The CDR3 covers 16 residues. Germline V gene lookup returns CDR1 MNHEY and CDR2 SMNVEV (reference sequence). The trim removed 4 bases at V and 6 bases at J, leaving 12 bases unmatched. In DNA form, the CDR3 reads TGTGCCAGCAGTTCGACAGGGAAATATGGCCCCAATGAGCAGTTCTTC. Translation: CASSSTGKYGPNEQFF.

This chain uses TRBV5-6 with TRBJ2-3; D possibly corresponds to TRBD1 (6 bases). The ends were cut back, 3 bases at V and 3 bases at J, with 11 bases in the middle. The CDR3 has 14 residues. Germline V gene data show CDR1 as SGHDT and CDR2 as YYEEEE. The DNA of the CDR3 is TGTGCCAGCAGCTCGACAGGCGGGACAGATACGCAGTATTTT. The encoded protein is CASSSTGGTDTQYF.

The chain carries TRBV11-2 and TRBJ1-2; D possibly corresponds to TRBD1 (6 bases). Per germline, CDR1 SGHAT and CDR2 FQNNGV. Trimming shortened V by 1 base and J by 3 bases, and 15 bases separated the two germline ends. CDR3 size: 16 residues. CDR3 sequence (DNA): TGTGCCAGCAGCTTAGGTGGAAGGGGGACTCACTATGGCTACACCTTC. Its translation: CASSLGGRGTHYGYTF.

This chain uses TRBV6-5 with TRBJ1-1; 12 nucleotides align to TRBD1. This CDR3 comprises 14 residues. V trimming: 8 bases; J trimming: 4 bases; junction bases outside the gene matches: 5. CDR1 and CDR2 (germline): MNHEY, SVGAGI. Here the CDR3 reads CASGTGGGVTEAFF. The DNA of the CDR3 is TGTGCCAGCGGGACAGGGGGCGGTGTCACTGAAGCTTTCTTT.

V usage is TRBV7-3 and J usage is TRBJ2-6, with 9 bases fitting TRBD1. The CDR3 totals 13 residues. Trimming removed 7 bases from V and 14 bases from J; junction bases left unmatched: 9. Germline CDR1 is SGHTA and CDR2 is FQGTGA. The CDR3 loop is CASMPGQGGFLTF. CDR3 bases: TGTGCCAGCATGCCGGGACAGGGTGGCTTCCTGACTTTC.

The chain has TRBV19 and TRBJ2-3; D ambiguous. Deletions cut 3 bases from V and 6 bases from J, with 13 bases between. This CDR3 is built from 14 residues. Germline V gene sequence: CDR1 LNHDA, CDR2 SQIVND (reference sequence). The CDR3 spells CASSIGLISDTQYF. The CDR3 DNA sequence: TGTGCCAGTAGTATCGGGCTAATATCCGATACGCAGTATTTT.

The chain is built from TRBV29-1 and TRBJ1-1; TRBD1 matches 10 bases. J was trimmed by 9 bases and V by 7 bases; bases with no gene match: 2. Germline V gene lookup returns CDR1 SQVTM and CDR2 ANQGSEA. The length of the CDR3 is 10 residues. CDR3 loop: CSAGQGKAFF. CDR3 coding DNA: TGCAGCGCGGGACAGGGGAAAGCTTTCTTT. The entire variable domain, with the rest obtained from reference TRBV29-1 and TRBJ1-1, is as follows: SAVISQKPSRDICQRGTSLTIQCQVDSQVTMMFWYRQQPGQSLTLIATANQGSEATYESGFVIDKFPISRPNLTFSTLTVSNMSPEDSSIYLCSAGQGKAFFGQGTRLTVV.

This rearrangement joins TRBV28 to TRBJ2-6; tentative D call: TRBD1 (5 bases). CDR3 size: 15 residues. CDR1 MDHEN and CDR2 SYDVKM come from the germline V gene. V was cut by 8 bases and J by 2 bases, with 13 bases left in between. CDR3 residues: CASGFQGTGANVLTF. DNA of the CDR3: TGTGCCAGCGGCTTCCAGGGCACTGGGGCCAACGTCCTGACTTTC.